The entry that follows covers one T cell receptor beta chain sequence. TCRdb's table, derived via immunoSEQ multiplex PCR, lists solely in-frame clones and lacks some. This sample has under 200,000 clones, with 70% to 90% found just once. This sample is drawn from a study of cytomegalovirus exposure and HLA in healthy donors. Germline V CDR1 and CDR2: SGHTA, FQGNSA. The CDR3 sequence is 16 residues long. The V segment lost 3 bases and the J segment 4 bases; nucleotides outside the gene matches: 6. This receptor was identified in a woman aged 25 to 39 in good health and CMV-seronegative. Sequences were obtained from PBMCs. V is TRBV7-2 and J is TRBJ1-5; 10 bases map to TRBD1. CDR3 in amino acids: CASSFTGTGVNQPQHF. In DNA form, the CDR3 reads TGTGCCAGCAGCTTCACCGGGACAGGGGTGAATCAGCCCCAGCATTTT.